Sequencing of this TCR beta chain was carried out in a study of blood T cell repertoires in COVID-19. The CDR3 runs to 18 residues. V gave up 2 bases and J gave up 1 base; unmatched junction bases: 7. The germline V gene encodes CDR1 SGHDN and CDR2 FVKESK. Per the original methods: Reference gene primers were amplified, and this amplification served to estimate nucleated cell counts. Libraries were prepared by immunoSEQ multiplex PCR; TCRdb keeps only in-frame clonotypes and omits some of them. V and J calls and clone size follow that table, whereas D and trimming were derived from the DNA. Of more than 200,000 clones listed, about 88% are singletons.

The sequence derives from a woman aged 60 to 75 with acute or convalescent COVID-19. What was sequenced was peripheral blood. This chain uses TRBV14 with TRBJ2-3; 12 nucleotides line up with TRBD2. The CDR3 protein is CASSQPPWTSGGTDTQYF. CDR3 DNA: TGTGCCAGCAGCCAACCTCCCTGGACTAGCGGGGGCACAGATACGCAGTATTTT.